These 23 T cell receptor beta chains were sequenced from one sample in a study of beta chain features in type 1 diabetes (dated by TCRdb to 2017 to 2018). Libraries were constructed by the immunoSEQ multiplex PCR assay. The High Capacity cDNA Reverse Transcription Kit was used to reverse transcribe all of the isolated RNA, meaning that expressed TCRB transcripts were what got sequenced. The source is immuneACCESS, and TCRdb retained only in-frame sequences with V and J called. Part of the clones is not carried over; for the studies checked, unresolved V genes explain less than half of this, and the remainder is unexplained. The sample table shows some 330,000 clones, and approximately 11% are seen once. The ten largest account for about 0.014% of the sample. Sequencing was performed on naive CD4+ T cells from blood. This specimen's cell subset or site label, per the study, means: true naive CD4+ T cells. Receptors originate from a woman younger than 45 in good health.

The gene calls are TRBV7-9 and TRBJ2-1; the D gene is possibly TRBD1 (5 bases). V was clipped by 1 base and J by 9 bases, with 19 bases between them. Germline lookup yields CDR1 SEHNR and CDR2 FQNEAQ (reference sequence). The CDR3 runs to 16 residues. CDR3 sequence: CASSLDPSARAGEQFF. CDR3 bases: TGTGCCAGCAGCTTAGACCCCTCGGCCAGGGCCGGTGAGCAGTTCTTC.

This clone was recorded a few times. The chain links TRBV1 to TRBJ2-7; TRBD2, as called in the table, went unchecked against the DNA. TRBV1 is a pseudogene segment. The CDR3 sequence is 14 residues long. CDR3 amino acids: CTSSRGTSWYEQYF. The CDR3 DNA follows: TGCACCAGCAGCCGCGGGACTAGCTGGTACGAGCAGTACTTC.

CDR3 DNA sequence: TGTGCCAGCAACCCCGTAGAGGGACTAGCCCACTCCTACGAGCAGTACTTC. This gives the protein CASNPVEGLAHSYEQYF. V and J are TRBV28 and TRBJ2-7; 9 nucleotides line up with TRBD2. Germline values: CDR1 MDHEN, CDR2 SYDVKM. With 7 bases clipped from V and 0 bases from J, the junction kept 13 bases outside the gene matches. There are 17 residues in the CDR3. The full variable domain, with the rest looked up from reference TRBV28 and TRBJ2-7, is DVKVTQSSRYLVKRTGEKVFLECVQDMDHENMFWYRQDPGLGLRLIYFSYDVKMKEKGDIPEGYSVSREKKERFSLILESASTNQTSMYLCASNPVEGLAHSYEQYFGPGTRLTVT.

This clone has only a few counts. This sequence joins TRBV4-3 and TRBJ2-7, with 7 bases that match TRBD1. Germline values: CDR1 LGHNA, CDR2 YSLEER. CDR3 length equals 17 residues. V was pared by 0 bases and J by 3 bases, with 11 bases of the junction left unmatched. Written as DNA, the CDR3 is TGCGCCAGCAGCCAAGATGGGGACAGCGGTGGGGTCTACGAGCAGTACTTC. Translated, it gives CASSQDGDSGGVYEQYF.

The V gene is TRBV15, the J gene TRBJ2-7; 10 bases map to TRBD2. Germline V gives CDR1 LNHNV, CDR2 YYDKDF (reference sequence). The CDR3 length is 17 residues. After removal of 6 bases from V and 3 bases from J, the junction contained 14 bases not matched to a gene. CDR3 loop: CATSLFGGLAGVYEQYF. DNA of the CDR3: TGTGCCACCAGTTTGTTTGGTGGGCTAGCGGGAGTCTACGAGCAGTACTTC.

The V gene is TRBV11-3, the J gene TRBJ2-1; D remains unclear. This CDR3 has 12 residues. V dropped 4 bases and J dropped 6 bases, with 7 bases sitting between them. Germline values: CDR1 SGHNT, CDR2 YENEEA. The CDR3 protein is CASSSSSNEQFF. Written as DNA, the CDR3 is TGTGCCAGCAGCTCCTCCAGCAATGAGCAGTTCTTC.

The CDR3 DNA reads TGTGCCAGCAGCCAAAGAGGGAGTTCCTACGAGCAGTACTTC. It codes for CASSQRGSSYEQYF. This chain uses TRBV14 with TRBJ2-7, with a tentative D call TRBD2 (5 bases). CDR1 SGHDN and CDR2 FVKESK come from the germline V gene. The CDR3 has 14 amino acids. Trimming removed 2 bases from V and 1 base from J, with 9 bases in between.

The V and J genes are TRBV27 and TRBJ1-1; no firm D call. Deletions cut 8 bases from V and 1 base from J, with 11 bases between. This CDR3 contains 13 residues. Germline V gene data show CDR1 as MNHEY and CDR2 as SMNVEV (reference sequence). For the CDR3, the DNA is TGTGCCAGCGGGCGAGACCCGAACACTGAAGCTTTCTTT. Amino acid sequence: CASGRDPNTEAFF.

The chain combines TRBV19 with TRBJ2-7; possibly TRBD1 for D (5 bases). The CDR3 runs to 15 residues. Trimming cost V 7 bases and J 3 bases, with 19 bases left between them. The germline V gene encodes CDR1 LNHDA and CDR2 SQIVND (reference sequence). The CDR3 here is CASTPESREFYEQYF. CDR3 nucleotides: TGTGCCAGTACACCCGAGTCCAGGGAATTCTACGAGCAGTACTTC.

This clone was recorded a few times. The V call is TRBV5-4, the J call TRBJ2-1; TRBD2 aligns across 8 bases. There are 15 residues in the CDR3. Germline V gene sequence: CDR1 SGHNT, CDR2 YYREEE (reference sequence). V lost 0 bases and J lost 5; bases outside the gene matches: 4. The CDR3 here is CASSLDSSGHNEQFF. CDR3 sequence (DNA): TGTGCCAGCAGCTTGGATTCTAGCGGGCACAATGAGCAGTTCTTC.

This chain uses TRBV4-3 with TRBJ2-5; 9 positions agree with TRBD2. This CDR3 is built from 15 residues. In germline, CDR1 is LGHNA, CDR2 YSLEER. V lost 0 bases to trimming and J lost 5 bases; unmatched junction nucleotides: 4. The CDR3 region is CASSQEWRGGETQYF. The DNA for the CDR3 is TGCGCCAGCAGCCAAGAATGGCGGGGGGGGGAGACCCAGTACTTC.

This clone was found a few times. The J gene is TRBJ2-3, the V gene TRBV6-5; the match to TRBD2 covers 7 bases. Germline V gene lookup returns CDR1 MNHEY and CDR2 SVGAGI. The CDR3 has 14 residues. Losses at the gene ends were 4 bases for V and 0 bases for J; bases not matched to a gene: 1. DNA of the CDR3: TGTGCCAGCAGTTCTAGCGGCAGCACAGATACGCAGTATTTT. It specifies CASSSSGSTDTQYF.

Only a few counts were recorded for this clone. The chain employs TRBV4-3 and TRBJ1-2, with TRBD1 as a possible D gene (6 bases). Trimming cost V 2 bases and J 0 bases, with 10 bases left between them. CDR3 length equals 15 residues. Germline V CDR1 and CDR2: LGHNA, YSLEER. The CDR3 DNA reads TGCGCCAGCAGCCAAAGACAGGACGCTAACTATGGCTACACCTTC. Protein product: CASSQRQDANYGYTF.

This rearrangement joins TRBV30 to TRBJ2-5; TRBD1 matches at 8 bases. This CDR3 has 14 residues. With V trimmed by 4 bases and J by 5 bases, 9 bases remained unmatched. Germline CDR1 and CDR2: GTSNPN and SVGIG (reference sequence). The CDR3 spells CAWNEDRESETQYF. The CDR3 nucleotides read TGTGCCTGGAATGAGGACAGGGAGTCTGAGACCCAGTACTTC.

This chain links TRBV5-1 with TRBJ2-1; 12 nucleotides align to TRBD2. V lost 2 bases to trimming and J lost 7 bases; unmatched junction nucleotides: 10. Germline V CDR1 and CDR2: SGHRS, YFSETQ. This CDR3 comprises 17 residues. CDR3 in amino acids: CASSLTSSGRASNEQFF. In DNA form, the CDR3 reads TGCGCCAGCAGCTTAACCTCTAGCGGGAGGGCCAGTAATGAGCAGTTCTTC.

The chain has TRBV6-5 and TRBJ2-6; D is uncertain. Germline assignment: CDR1 MNHEY and CDR2 SVGAGI. The V end lost 1 base, the J end lost 0 bases, and 7 bases lay between the germline ends. This CDR3 contains 16 residues. The CDR3 bases are TGTGCCAGCAGTTACTTCGAGAACTCTGGGGCCAACGTCCTGACTTTC. Translation gives CASSYFENSGANVLTF.

This clone turned up a few times. The rearrangement joins TRBV29-1 to TRBJ2-1; TRBD2 matches 14 bases. The J segment lost 6 bases and the V segment lost 4 bases, leaving 11 bases of the junction unmatched. Germline CDR1 reads SQVTM; CDR2 reads ANQGSEA. CDR3 length equals 17 residues. The CDR3 protein is CSVAGLAGEGSPNEQFF. CDR3 nucleotides: TGCAGCGTTGCGGGACTAGCGGGAGAGGGTTCCCCCAATGAGCAGTTCTTC.

This clone was detected a few times. The V gene is TRBV12-5, the J gene TRBJ2-1; D call uncertain. Deletions cut 4 bases from V and 4 bases from J, with 2 bases between. Germline CDR1 reads LGHNT; CDR2 reads FRNRAP. The CDR3 runs to 11 residues. CDR3 protein: CASGSYNEQFF. The CDR3 DNA is TGTGCTAGTGGTTCTTACAATGAGCAGTTCTTC.

This clone was counted only a few times. This chain connects TRBV10-3 to TRBJ2-7, with TRBD2 matching over 12 bases. This CDR3 is built from 15 residues. Germline V gene lookup returns CDR1 ENHRY and CDR2 SYGVKD. After removal of 1 base from V and 7 bases from J, the junction contained 5 bases not matched to a gene. DNA for the CDR3: TGTGCCATCAGTGAGTGGACTAGCGGGAACCAAGAGCAGTACTTC. Protein product: CAISEWTSGNQEQYF.

There are a few counts of this clone. CDR3 DNA sequence: TGTGCCATCAGCCTACTAGCGGGAGCTCTGAATGAGCAGTTCTTC. Protein product: CAISLLAGALNEQFF. The chain links TRBV10-3 to TRBJ2-1; TRBD2 agrees at 11 bases. Germline CDR1 is ENHRY and CDR2 is SYGVKD. This CDR3 comprises 15 residues. The V gene end was trimmed by 6 bases and the J gene end by 7 bases; junction bases not matched to a gene: 8.

The rearrangement uses TRBV2 and TRBJ2-3, with 7 positions matching TRBD2. V was pared by 6 bases and J by 0 bases, with 9 bases of the junction left unmatched. The V gene's germline CDR1 is SNHLY and CDR2 FYNNEI. The CDR3 has 16 amino acids. The CDR3 sequence is CASRLYSGLSTDTQYF. The CDR3 DNA reads TGTGCCAGCAGGCTGTATAGCGGGCTCAGCACAGATACGCAGTATTTT.

The CDR3 DNA is TGTGCCAGCTCCGGCGGGAAAGAGACCCAGTACTTC. Its protein is CASSGGKETQYF. The J gene is TRBJ2-5, the V gene TRBV2; a possible D gene is TRBD2 (6 bases). The germline V gene has CDR1 SNHLY and CDR2 FYNNEI. Trimming stripped 8 bases from V and 3 bases from J, with 10 bases between. This CDR3 is built from 12 residues.

This clone has more than one count but fewer than ten. The chain joins TRBV19 to TRBJ2-1; weak D call: TRBD2 (6 bases). This CDR3 contains 17 residues. Between the trimmed V and J ends, which lost 0 bases and 3 bases, there was a span of 15 bases. The V gene's germline CDR1 is LNHDA and CDR2 SQIVND (reference sequence). CDR3 DNA sequence: TGTGCCAGTAGTATAGATCTAAGCGAAGCGGGCTACAATGAGCAGTTCTTC. Residues: CASSIDLSEAGYNEQFF.